What follows is one T cell receptor beta chain and its context. Germline-derived CDR1 and CDR2 are KGHDR and SFDVKD. The CDR3 spans 16 residues. With 2 bases removed from V and 2 bases from J, the gap between germline ends came to 13 bases. The data belong to a study of blood T cell repertoires in COVID-19. Study as a whole: Sites across the United States, Italy and Spain contributed samples from acute and convalescent COVID-19. The analysed material was cDNA or gDNA that came from T cells, B-cell-depleted T cells, or PBMCs.

The repertoire was sequenced with immunoSEQ multiplex PCR; TCRdb's copy has only in-frame clones and lacks some. The table shows about 34,000 clones, with roughly 88% occurring only once. Sequencing was performed on peripheral blood. The clonotype originates from an older man with acute or convalescent COVID-19. The chain couples TRBV24-1 to TRBJ2-3, with a possible D match to TRBD1 (6 bases). This chain's CDR3 is CATSDSRQVPTDTQYF. As DNA, the CDR3 is TGTGCCACCAGTGATTCCCGACAGGTTCCCACAGATACGCAGTATTTT.